Shown below are 27 T cell receptor beta chains from a single sample sequenced in a study of T cells after yellow fever vaccination. TCRdb redid the calling of the 5' RACE reads with MiXCR, one entry per CDR3 protein. The table lists about 250 distinct CDR3 sequences, approximately 93% of them singletons. The sequenced sample was CD8+ T cells sorted from PBMCs, obtained 10 days after the yellow fever booster vaccination. The receptors were sampled from a man aged 18-30 years who received the YFV17D yellow fever vaccine.

As for this clonotype: The size of this beta chain means little, since it is a stray read in a library made for alpha chains. The CDR3 region has the DNA TGTGCCAGCAGGACTAGCGGGGGTTCTATAAGTATTAATGAGCAGTTCTTC. Translated: CASRTSGGSISINEQFF. The V call is TRBV28, the J call TRBJ2-1; 12 nucleotides match TRBD2. The germline gives CDR1 MDHEN, CDR2 SYDVKM. There are 17 residues in the CDR3. Losses at the gene ends were 6 bases for V and 7 bases for J; bases not matched to a gene: 13. Full variable domain (outside the CDR3, taken from reference TRBV28 and TRBJ2-1): DVKVTQSSRYLVKRTGEKVFLECVQDMDHENMFWYRQDPGLGLRLIYFSYDVKMKEKGDIPEGYSVSREKKERFSLILESASTNQTSMYLCASRTSGGSISINEQFFGPGTRLTVL.

Concerning this clonotype: This beta chain is a stray sequence in a library constructed for alpha chains; its clone size is not meaningful. The chain recombines TRBV27 with TRBJ2-5; D could derive from TRBD1 or TRBD2 (5 bases each). V lost 1 base and J lost 2, with 11 bases in between. The CDR3 has 15 residues. From germline, CDR1 is MNHEY and CDR2 SMNVEV (reference sequence). CDR3 region: CASSLYPWGQETQYF. The CDR3 DNA sequence: TGTGCCAGCAGTTTATATCCGTGGGGGCAAGAGACCCAGTACTTC.

As to this clonotype: This beta chain is off target for a library built for alpha chains, so its abundance means little. The chain recombines TRBV6-2 or TRBV6-3 with TRBJ2-6; D not certain. V was trimmed by 2 bases and J by 0 bases, leaving 5 bases between them. Germline V CDR1 and CDR2: MNHEY, SVGEGT. This CDR3 comprises 15 residues. CDR3 loop: CASSYVLSGANVLTF. In DNA, the CDR3 is TGTGCCAGCAGTTACGTGCTCTCTGGGGCCAACGTCCTGACTTTC.

A remark on this clonotype: Because this beta chain is a stray read in a library intended to capture alpha chains, its abundance should not be given much weight. This chain links TRBV7-8 with TRBJ2-2, with D maybe TRBD2 (6 bases). V was pared by 5 bases and J by 0 bases, with 13 bases between. The germline V gene has CDR1 SGHVS and CDR2 FQNEAQ. The CDR3 runs 16 residues. The CDR3 sequence: CASSIETGANTGELFF. CDR3 DNA: TGTGCCAGCAGCATAGAGACGGGGGCGAACACCGGGGAGCTGTTTTTT.

As to this clonotype: This beta chain slipped into a library made for alpha chains as a stray read, so its size is not meaningful. The V call is TRBV5-1, the J call TRBJ2-1; 12 positions match TRBD2. CDR1 SGHRS and CDR2 YFSETQ come from the germline V gene. V trimming: 4 bases; J trimming: 8 bases; junction bases outside the gene matches: 10. The CDR3 extends over 16 amino acids. CDR3 sequence: CASSTLLAGGVDEQFF. CDR3 nucleotides: TGCGCCAGCAGCACTCTACTAGCGGGGGGTGTCGATGAGCAGTTCTTC. Full variable domain (remainder filled in from reference TRBV5-1 and TRBJ2-1): KAGVTQTPRYLIKTRGQQVTLSCSPISGHRSVSWYQQTPGQGLQFLFEYFSETQRNKGNFPGRFSGRQFSNSRSEMNVSTLELGDSALYLCASSTLLAGGVDEQFFGPGTRLTVL.

Turning to this clonotype: This beta chain appears as a stray read in a library generated for alpha chains; its size is not informative. V and J are TRBV11-1 and TRBJ1-1; D not resolved. From germline, CDR1 is SGHAT and CDR2 FQDESV (reference sequence). This CDR3 comprises 11 residues. V lost 3 bases, J lost 5 bases, and 4 bases lay in between. The CDR3 loop reads CASSFGTEAFF. The CDR3, as DNA: TGTGCCAGCAGCTTCGGTACTGAAGCTTTCTTT.

About this clonotype itself: Within a library made for alpha chains, this beta chain is off target, and its count is uninformative. The V gene is TRBV7-2, the J gene TRBJ2-5; possible D gene TRBD2, 5 bases. The germline V gene has CDR1 SGHTA and CDR2 FQGNSA. V dropped 7 bases and J dropped 1 base, with 13 bases sitting between them. CDR3 size: 14 residues. The CDR3 nucleotides are TGTGCCAGCACCCCCGGACTGGTCCAAGAGACCCAGTACTTC. This sequence encodes CASTPGLVQETQYF. The full variable domain, in which reference TRBV7-2 and TRBJ2-5 provide the parts outside the CDR3, is GAGVSQSPSNKVTEKGKDVELRCDPISGHTALYWYRQSLGQGLEFLIYFQGNSAPDKSGLPSDRFSAERTGGSVSTLTIQRTQQEDSAVYLCASTPGLVQETQYFGPGTRLLVL.

Regarding this clonotype: This beta chain slipped into a library made for alpha chains as a stray read, so its size is not meaningful. CDR3: CASSLFGNTIYF. The CDR3 coding sequence is TGTGCCAGCAGTTTATTTGGGAACACCATATATTTT. The chain has TRBV12-3 or TRBV12-4 and TRBJ1-3; no firm D call. The CDR3 length is 12 residues. The V end was cut by 2 bases, the J end by 7 bases, with 6 bases between.

With regard to this clonotype: This beta chain is off target for a library built for alpha chains, so its abundance means little. The rearrangement joins TRBV25-1 to TRBJ2-3; 7 bases align to TRBD1. The V gene's germline CDR1 is MGHDK and CDR2 SYGVNS. Trimming at V came to 6 bases and at J to 1 base, leaving 4 bases not matched to a gene. CDR3 length: 14 residues. The CDR3 DNA reads as TGTGCCAGCAGGAGGGGGACAGGCACAGATACGCAGTATTTT. Protein: CASRRGTGTDTQYF.

Comment on this clonotype: This beta chain lies outside the target of a library built for alpha chains; its clone size means little. The genes are TRBV7-6 and TRBJ2-5; tentatively, D is TRBD2 (6 bases). This CDR3 contains 13 residues. The germline CDR1 and CDR2 sequences are SGHVS and FNYEAQ. Trimming removed 5 bases from V and 5 bases from J, with 12 bases in between. As DNA, the CDR3 is TGTGCCAGCAGCGGGGACTGGGGGGAGACCCAGTACTTC. Translated: CASSGDWGETQYF.

As regards this clonotype: This beta chain is an unintended read in a library built for alpha chains; its size means little. This sequence joins TRBV5-4 and TRBJ1-1, with a weak D call TRBD1 (5 bases). This CDR3 is 15 amino acids long. CDR1 is SGHNT, CDR2 YYREEE, per germline (reference sequence). Trimming cost V 4 bases and J 6 bases, with 19 bases left between them. This CDR3 is CASSHPGTLLPEAFF. The CDR3 nucleotides are TGTGCCAGCAGCCACCCCGGGACGCTGCTTCCTGAAGCTTTCTTT.

Concerning this clonotype: This beta chain slipped into a library made for alpha chains as a stray read, so its size is not meaningful. This chain joins TRBV4-2 and TRBJ2-5; D is undetermined. The V and J ends lost 0 bases and 1 base respectively, with 9 bases between them. Per the germline V gene, CDR1 is LGHNA and CDR2 is YNFKEQ. This CDR3 has 15 amino acids. The CDR3 here is CASSQDRNVQETQYF. The CDR3 region has the DNA TGTGCCAGCAGCCAAGACCGGAACGTCCAAGAGACCCAGTACTTC.

A word on this clonotype: This beta chain is an off-target read within a library intended for alpha chains, so its frequency means little. This chain links TRBV6-5 with TRBJ2-5; 8 nucleotides align to TRBD2. The J segment lost 5 bases and the V segment lost 5 bases, leaving 4 bases of the junction unmatched. Germline V CDR1 and CDR2: MNHEY, SVGAGI. CDR3 length equals 13 residues. DNA of the CDR3: TGTGCCAGCAGTAGAGTAGCGGGGGAGACCCAGTACTTC. Residues: CASSRVAGETQYF.

This clonotype has a handful of counts. This beta chain is an unintended read in a library built for alpha chains; its size means little. The chain carries TRBV5-6 and TRBJ2-1, with TRBD1 matching 7 bases. Germline V gives CDR1 SGHDT, CDR2 YYEEEE. J lost 5 bases, V lost 4 bases, and 6 bases had no gene match. The CDR3 has 14 amino acids. The CDR3 DNA sequence: TGTGCCAGCAGCCCGCCGGGACAGCACAATGAGCAGTTCTTC. This gives the protein CASSPPGQHNEQFF.

As for this clonotype: For a library built for alpha chains, this beta chain is a stray read; little rests on its size. The CDR3 region is CASSQDGAGLTEAFF. Written as DNA, the CDR3 is TGTGCCAGCAGCCAAGATGGCGCAGGCCTCACTGAAGCTTTCTTT. V usage is TRBV4-2 and J usage is TRBJ1-1; D is unclear. The germline CDR1 and CDR2 sequences are LGHNA and YNFKEQ. Trimming took off 0 bases at V and 4 bases at J, with 12 bases between the two ends. This CDR3 is 15 amino acids long.

To note about this clonotype: Being off target in a library aimed at alpha chains, this beta chain has a size of little meaning. The gene calls are TRBV29-1 and TRBJ1-1, with TRBD1 identical over 7 bases. This CDR3 has 15 residues. From germline, CDR1 is SQVTM and CDR2 ANQGSEA. V lost 4 bases, J lost 6 bases, and 14 bases stayed unmatched. CDR3 amino acids: CSVARGVSLGAEAFF. CDR3 coding DNA: TGCAGCGTTGCCAGGGGGGTAAGTCTTGGGGCTGAAGCTTTCTTT.

Points on this clonotype: The library was designed around alpha chains, so this beta chain is a stray read whose abundance carries little weight. J is TRBJ1-6 and V is TRBV5-6; D may be TRBD1 (6 bases). This CDR3 is built from 17 residues. Germline CDR1 SGHDT, CDR2 YYEEEE. V gave up 0 bases and J gave up 7 bases, with 17 bases separating them. For the CDR3, the DNA is TGTGCCAGCAGCTTGGGACCCACCAGGGGCAAGAATTCACCCCTCCACTTT. Translating gives CASSLGPTRGKNSPLHF.

Concerning this clonotype: This beta chain is a stray sequence in a library constructed for alpha chains; its clone size is not meaningful. The CDR3 DNA is TGTGCCAGCAGTCCGACAGGGAGCTATGGCTACACCTTC. Protein: CASSPTGSYGYTF. This chain connects TRBV28 to TRBJ1-2; the match to TRBD1 covers 7 bases. The germline V gene has CDR1 MDHEN and CDR2 SYDVKM. The CDR3 has 13 amino acids. V dropped 5 bases and J dropped 4; count of bases not matched to a gene: 4.

This clonotype was seen once. This beta chain was picked up by a library intended for alpha chains and is off target, so its count carries little meaning. V usage is TRBV6-2 or TRBV6-3 and J usage is TRBJ2-2; 12 bases line up with TRBD2. This CDR3 is built from 18 residues. Unmatched junction bases numbered 8, after V lost 5 bases and J lost 1 base. Germline-derived CDR1 and CDR2 are MNHEY and SVGEGT. The CDR3 spells CASSQHRGLAGNTGELFF. In DNA form, the CDR3 reads TGTGCCAGCAGTCAACACCGGGGACTAGCGGGGAACACCGGGGAGCTGTTTTTT.

This clonotype is hyperexpanded. This beta chain is a stray read from a library made for alpha chains; its abundance is not meaningful. The CDR3 DNA sequence: TGTGCCAGCAGCTTGGAAGGGTACGGGACGCCGGCTGAAGCTTTCTTT. Its protein is CASSLEGYGTPAEAFF. The chain carries TRBV5-6 and TRBJ1-1, with a tentative D call TRBD1 (5 bases). Germline values: CDR1 SGHDT, CDR2 YYEEEE. The CDR3 is 16 amino acids. The V end lost 0 bases, the J end lost 6 bases, and 18 bases lay between the germline ends.

On this clonotype: Because the library targeted alpha chains, this beta chain is an off-target read whose size means little. This chain uses TRBV5-1 with TRBJ2-1, with a tentative D call TRBD2 (7 bases). V was trimmed by 1 base and J by 5 bases, leaving 10 bases between them. CDR1 and CDR2 (germline): SGHRS, YFSETQ. The CDR3 sequence is 14 residues long. CDR3 protein: CASSLTGGDNEQFF. The DNA for the CDR3 is TGCGCCAGCAGCTTGACGGGGGGCGACAATGAGCAGTTCTTC.

About this clonotype itself: The size of this beta chain means little, since it is a stray read in a library made for alpha chains. The chain employs TRBV5-1 and TRBJ2-4; D may correspond to TRBD1 or TRBD2 (5 bases each). CDR1 is SGHRS and CDR2 is YFSETQ in the germline V gene. The CDR3 totals 14 residues. V was cut by 0 bases and J by 2 bases, with 6 bases left in between. DNA for the CDR3: TGCGCCAGCAGCTTGGTGGGACCCAAAAACATTCAGTACTTC. This encodes CASSLVGPKNIQYF.

Regarding this clonotype: This beta chain is an unintended read in a library built for alpha chains; its size means little. The chain recombines TRBV18 with TRBJ2-7; tentatively, D is TRBD1 or TRBD2 (5 bases each). Germline V lookup: CDR1 KGHSH, CDR2 LQKENI. V lost 3 bases and J 0 bases, leaving 12 bases between the germline ends. The CDR3 spans 15 residues. The CDR3 bases are TGTGCCAGCTCACCCGGGACGCAACTCTCCTACGAGCAGTACTTC. Its protein product is CASSPGTQLSYEQYF. Complete variable domain (other parts from reference TRBV18 and TRBJ2-7): NAGVMQNPRHLVRRRGQEARLRCSPMKGHSHVYWYRQLPEEGLKFMVYLQKENIIDESGMPKERFSAEFPKEGPSILRIQQVVRGDSAAYFCASSPGTQLSYEQYFGPGTRLTVT.

As to this clonotype: This beta chain lies outside the target of a library built for alpha chains; its clone size means little. The rearrangement uses TRBV24-1 and TRBJ2-2; TRBD1 agrees at 9 bases. The junction had 3 bases not matched to a gene; V was cut back by 0 bases and J by 5 bases. This CDR3 region has 16 residues. Germline values: CDR1 KGHDR, CDR2 SFDVKD. CDR3 sequence (DNA): TGTGCCACCAGTGATTTGAACAGGGGGCAGACCGGGGAGCTGTTTTTT. It specifies CATSDLNRGQTGELFF.

Note on this clonotype: This beta chain is off target for a library built for alpha chains, so its abundance means little. The rearrangement joins TRBV5-6 to TRBJ1-4; 7 nucleotides line up with TRBD1. In germline, CDR1 is SGHDT, CDR2 YYEEEE. The CDR3 contains 15 residues. Trimming removed 3 bases from V and 6 bases from J; junction bases left unmatched: 8. CDR3: CASSSRQGWDEKLFF. CDR3 coding DNA: TGTGCCAGCAGCTCCCGACAGGGATGGGATGAAAAACTGTTTTTT.

Worth noting for this clonotype: This beta chain appears as a stray read in a library generated for alpha chains; its size is not informative. J is TRBJ2-5 and V is TRBV5-1; 10 bases align to TRBD1. The CDR3 contains 14 residues. Germline V gene sequence: CDR1 SGHRS, CDR2 YFSETQ. The V segment lost 5 bases and the J segment 5 bases; nucleotides outside the gene matches: 6. The CDR3 bases are TGCGCCAGCAGAACGGGACAGGGGATGGAGACCCAGTACTTC. It encodes CASRTGQGMETQYF.

About this clonotype: This beta chain is an off-target read within a library intended for alpha chains, so its frequency means little. The genes are TRBV29-1 and TRBJ1-1; D is uncertain. With 3 bases removed from V and 0 bases from J, the gap between germline ends came to 11 bases. Germline V gene lookup returns CDR1 SQVTM and CDR2 ANQGSEA. This CDR3 has 14 residues. The chain's CDR3 is CSVEGRFMNTEAFF. The CDR3 DNA follows: TGCAGCGTTGAGGGGAGATTCATGAACACTGAAGCTTTCTTT.